These 28 T cell receptor beta chains were sequenced from one sample in a study of blood T cell repertoires in COVID-19. The assay was immunoSEQ multiplex PCR, and TCRdb's table has in-frame clones only and misses some. The table lists about 72,000 clones, roughly 90% of them singletons. Sequencing was done on a sample of peripheral blood. The receptors were gathered from a man aged 50 to 60 with acute or convalescent COVID-19.

This chain connects TRBV11-2 to TRBJ2-1; 8 bases line up with TRBD1. This CDR3 spans 16 amino acids. The germline V gene has CDR1 SGHAT and CDR2 FQNNGV. Trimming removed 2 bases from V and 9 bases from J; junction bases left unmatched: 12. Here the CDR3 reads CASSLRPGQVRLEQFF. The CDR3 coding sequence is TGTGCCAGCAGCTTACGACCGGGACAGGTAAGGCTTGAGCAGTTCTTC.

The V and J genes are TRBV6-6 and TRBJ2-3, with a possible D match to TRBD1 (5 bases). V lost 5 bases to trimming and J lost 5 bases, with 8 bases between them. The CDR3 is 12 residues long. In germline, CDR1 is MNHNY, CDR2 SVGAGI (reference sequence). CDR3 region: CASSPTEDTQYF. As DNA, the CDR3 is TGTGCCAGCAGTCCGACAGAAGATACGCAGTATTTT.

The V and J genes are TRBV27 and TRBJ2-1; D uncertain. This CDR3 is built from 12 residues. Germline V gives CDR1 MNHEY, CDR2 SMNVEV (reference sequence). V lost 5 bases and J 5 bases, leaving 7 bases between the germline ends. The CDR3 DNA reads TGTGCCAGCAGTCAACAAAACAATGAGCAGTTCTTC. Amino acid sequence: CASSQQNNEQFF.

The V gene is TRBV19, the J gene TRBJ1-6, with D unresolved. Trimming cost V 3 bases and J 14 bases, with 8 bases left between them. This CDR3 is built from 11 residues. CDR1 and CDR2 from the germline V gene are LNHDA and SQIVND (reference sequence). The CDR3 nucleotides are TGTGCCAGTAGTATGGGAGTGGCCCTCCACTTT. This encodes CASSMGVALHF.

J is TRBJ2-2 and V is TRBV5-1, with TRBD2 as a possible D gene (7 bases). Germline V gene data show CDR1 as SGHRS and CDR2 as YFSETQ. The CDR3 sequence is 15 residues long. V lost 0 bases to trimming and J lost 6 bases, with 12 bases between them. CDR3 region: CASSLEAGAAGELFF. DNA of the CDR3: TGCGCCAGCAGCTTGGAGGCGGGGGCCGCCGGGGAGCTGTTTTTT.

The genes are TRBV7-3 and TRBJ2-2, with TRBD1 as a possible D gene (6 bases). Germline values: CDR1 SGHTA, CDR2 FQGTGA. With 5 bases removed from V and 6 bases from J, the gap between germline ends came to 10 bases. CDR3 size: 13 residues. CDR3 region: CASSHRVSGELFF. CDR3 bases: TGTGCCAGCAGCCACAGGGTATCCGGGGAGCTGTTTTTT. The full variable domain, in which reference TRBV7-3 and TRBJ2-2 provide the parts outside the CDR3, is GAGVSQTPSNKVTEKGKYVELRCDPISGHTALYWYRQSLGQGPEFLIYFQGTGAADDSGLPNDRFFAVRPEGSVSTLKIQRTERGDSAVYLCASSHRVSGELFFGEGSRLTVL.

The chain joins TRBV27 to TRBJ1-2; 8 bases are a match to TRBD1. CDR1 MNHEY and CDR2 SMNVEV come from the germline V gene (reference sequence). Germline trimming cut 5 bases from V and 0 bases from J; bases unmatched to any gene: 2. There are 14 residues in the CDR3. The CDR3 DNA is TGTGCCAGCAGTCGGACAGGGTCTAACTATGGCTACACCTTC. Translated: CASSRTGSNYGYTF.

This clone was detected once. This rearrangement joins TRBV6-5 to TRBJ2-5, with D unclear. The V end lost 0 bases, the J end lost 1 base, and 9 bases lay between the germline ends. CDR3 length: 15 amino acids. Germline CDR1 is MNHEY and CDR2 is SVGAGI. CDR3 region: CASSYSTRPQETQYF. The DNA for the CDR3 is TGTGCCAGCAGTTACTCGACCAGGCCCCAAGAGACCCAGTACTTC.

For the CDR3, the DNA is TGTGCCAGCAGCGACCGGGATATAGGAGGCTACACCTTC. The encoded protein is CASSDRDIGGYTF. The chain couples TRBV6-5 to TRBJ1-2; the D is unclear. Germline V gene lookup returns CDR1 MNHEY and CDR2 SVGAGI. The length of the CDR3 is 13 residues. The V gene lost 6 bases and the J gene lost 8 bases, with 16 bases spanning the gap.

V gene TRBV18 combines with J gene TRBJ2-1; 13 positions match TRBD2. The CDR3 consists of 16 residues. Germline V CDR1 and CDR2: KGHSH, LQKENI. V was pared by 3 bases and J by 7 bases, with 6 bases of the junction left unmatched. The CDR3 bases are TGTGCCAGCTCACCGGGACTAGCGGGGACTAGTAATGAGCAGTTCTTC. Its translation is CASSPGLAGTSNEQFF.

The V call is TRBV12-5, the J call TRBJ2-7, with 7 bases identical to TRBD1. J gave up 3 bases and V 3 bases, and 11 bases lay outside the gene matches. The CDR3 sequence is 16 residues long. Looked up from germline, CDR1 is LGHNT and CDR2 is FRNRAP. This CDR3 is CASGFGTGDLVYEQYF. CDR3 nucleotides: TGTGCTAGTGGTTTCGGTACAGGGGACCTCGTCTACGAGCAGTACTTC.

The J gene is TRBJ1-1, the V gene TRBV4-1; the match to TRBD1 covers 7 bases. The CDR3 contains 15 residues. Germline loops: CDR1 MGHRA, CDR2 YSYEKL. After removal of 0 bases from V and 4 bases from J, the junction contained 5 bases not matched to a gene. The CDR3, as DNA: TGCGCCAGCAGCCAAGAACCAGGGGGTATCACTGAAGCTTTCTTT. It yields the protein CASSQEPGGITEAFF.

The V and J genes are TRBV7-9 and TRBJ2-7; 9 nucleotides agree with TRBD1. This CDR3 region has 13 residues. The ends lost 4 bases at V and 7 bases at J; junction bases unmatched: 5. Germline-derived CDR1 and CDR2 are SEHNR and FQNEAQ (reference sequence). Written as DNA, the CDR3 is TGTGCCAGCAGCTCCGGGACAGGGATGGAGCAGTACTTC. Protein product: CASSSGTGMEQYF.

This clone came up a few times. The rearrangement joins TRBV18 to TRBJ2-7; TRBD1 matches 7 bases. The CDR3 loop spans 18 amino acids. Trimming removed 6 bases from V and 0 bases from J; junction bases left unmatched: 17. Germline CDR1 reads KGHSH; CDR2 reads LQKENI. Written as DNA, the CDR3 is TGTGCCAGCTCTCGAGGGGGCACATCAACCCTGTACTCCTACGAGCAGTACTTC. This encodes CASSRGGTSTLYSYEQYF.

This clone was seen more than once but under ten times. This rearrangement joins TRBV7-9 to TRBJ1-3; a weak D match, TRBD1 (6 bases). Germline V gives CDR1 SEHNR, CDR2 FQNEAQ (reference sequence). This CDR3 has 15 residues. Trimming took off 4 bases at V and 7 bases at J, with 17 bases between the two ends. CDR3 DNA: TGTGCCAGCAGCTCCCAAAGCGGGGGGCCGAACACCATATATTTT. Translated, it gives CASSSQSGGPNTIYF.

This sequence joins TRBV10-3 and TRBJ1-2; 11 bases map to TRBD1. Germline CDR1 reads ENHRY; CDR2 reads SYGVKD. J lost 8 bases, V lost 3 bases, and 11 bases had no gene match. The CDR3 spans 16 residues. Here the CDR3 DNA reads TGTGCCATCAGTGACTCCCGGACAGGGGGCTCTGGGGGCTACACCTTC. This translates into CAISDSRTGGSGGYTF.

CDR3 nucleotides: TGTGCCAGTAGTCCGAGTGGGGCCCCAACCTACGAGCAGTACTTC. This encodes CASSPSGAPTYEQYF. The rearrangement joins TRBV19 to TRBJ2-7, with a tentative D call TRBD1 (5 bases). This CDR3 spans 15 amino acids. Deletions cut 5 bases from V and 2 bases from J, with 16 bases between. Looked up from germline, CDR1 is LNHDA and CDR2 is SQIVND (reference sequence).

This clone was observed a few times. This rearrangement joins TRBV5-4 to TRBJ1-2; 7 positions match TRBD1. V lost 4 bases, J lost 8 bases, and 14 bases stayed unmatched. This CDR3 is built from 15 residues. The germline CDR1 and CDR2 sequences are SGHNT and YYREEE (reference sequence). Here the CDR3 reads CASSGPQGPRGGYTF. The CDR3 bases are TGTGCCAGCAGCGGACCACAGGGGCCGCGCGGGGGCTACACCTTC.

The chain links TRBV5-4 to TRBJ1-5; 7 bases match TRBD1. Germline-derived CDR1 and CDR2 are SGHNT and YYREEE (reference sequence). V was clipped by 3 bases and J by 6 bases; unmatched bases: 9. There are 15 residues in the CDR3. The CDR3 spells CASSSFPGTVQPQHF. CDR3 DNA: TGTGCCAGCAGCTCCTTCCCCGGGACAGTTCAGCCCCAGCATTTT.

This clone appeared a few times. The chain joins TRBV30 to TRBJ1-3, with a possible D match to TRBD1 (6 bases). The CDR3 runs to 16 residues. V lost 4 bases, J lost 0 bases, and 16 bases lay in between. In germline, CDR1 is GTSNPN, CDR2 SVGIG (reference sequence). CDR3 amino acids: CAWTHLGTNSGNTIYF. As DNA, the CDR3 is TGTGCCTGGACCCATTTGGGGACAAACTCTGGAAACACCATATATTTT. The whole variable domain, remainder taken from reference TRBV30 and TRBJ1-3, is SQTIHQWPATLVQPVGSPLSLECTVEGTSNPNLYWYRQAAGRGLQLLFYSVGIGQISSEVPQNLSASRPQDRQFILSSKKLLLSDSGFYLCAWTHLGTNSGNTIYFGEGSWLTVV.

CDR3 in amino acids: CASSFYRGAGANVLTF. For the CDR3, the DNA is TGTGCCAGCAGCTTCTACAGGGGAGCTGGGGCCAACGTCCTGACTTTC. The chain couples TRBV5-6 to TRBJ2-6, with 7 bases identical to TRBD1. The J segment lost 2 bases and the V segment lost 2 bases, leaving 4 bases of the junction unmatched. The germline gives CDR1 SGHDT, CDR2 YYEEEE. This CDR3 contains 16 residues.

The gene calls are TRBV20-1 and TRBJ1-2; D is uncertain. The V gene's germline CDR1 is DFQATT and CDR2 SNEGSKA (reference sequence). V was cut by 3 bases and J by 6 bases, with 8 bases left in between. The length of the CDR3 is 11 residues. Written as DNA, the CDR3 is TGCAGTGCTAGTGGCGGGGATGGCTACACCTTC. This codes for CSASGGDGYTF.

The V call is TRBV6-5, the J call TRBJ1-1, with a weak D call TRBD1 (6 bases). Germline CDR1 and CDR2: MNHEY and SVGAGI. V was shortened by 7 bases and J by 0 bases, with 9 bases between the two germline ends. This CDR3 has 13 amino acids. Here the CDR3 DNA reads TGTGCCAGCACCGGACAGTTGAACACTGAAGCTTTCTTT. Translating gives CASTGQLNTEAFF.

In its sample, this clone was seen once. The chain is built from TRBV18 and TRBJ1-1, with D tentatively TRBD1 (5 bases). Trimming left V 1 base short and J 0 bases short, with 9 bases between. The CDR3 sequence is 15 residues long. Germline lookup yields CDR1 KGHSH and CDR2 LQKENI. The CDR3 bases are TGTGCCAGCTCACCACTAGGGGTCGTGAACACTGAAGCTTTCTTT. Translating gives CASSPLGVVNTEAFF.

CDR3 bases: TGCGCCAGCAGCCAAGTCCTGCGGAAGAGCACTGAAGCTTTCTTT. Protein sequence: CASSQVLRKSTEAFF. V and J are TRBV4-1 and TRBJ1-1; no clear D. With 1 base removed from V and 4 bases from J, the gap between germline ends came to 13 bases. CDR1 MGHRA and CDR2 YSYEKL come from the germline V gene. The CDR3 runs to 15 residues.

This sequence joins TRBV28 and TRBJ1-6; TRBD1 matches at 7 bases. From germline, CDR1 is MDHEN and CDR2 SYDVKM. V gave up 5 bases and J gave up 3 bases; unmatched junction bases: 1. This CDR3 comprises 14 residues. DNA for the CDR3: TGTGCCAGCAGTCGGGACAGCTATAATTCACCCCTCCACTTT. Encoded protein: CASSRDSYNSPLHF.

V usage is TRBV7-3 and J usage is TRBJ2-1; D is unresolved. Germline CDR1 and CDR2: SGHTA and FQGTGA. Trimming took off 5 bases at V and 6 bases at J, with 5 bases between the two ends. This CDR3 contains 11 residues. The CDR3 here is CASSNTNEQFF. The CDR3 nucleotides are TGTGCCAGCAGCAACACCAATGAGCAGTTCTTC. Complete variable domain (other parts from reference TRBV7-3 and TRBJ2-1): GAGVSQTPSNKVTEKGKYVELRCDPISGHTALYWYRQSLGQGPEFLIYFQGTGAADDSGLPNDRFFAVRPEGSVSTLKIQRTERGDSAVYLCASSNTNEQFFGPGTRLTVL.

The chain combines TRBV6-5 with TRBJ1-6; a possible D gene is TRBD1 (6 bases). From germline, CDR1 is MNHEY and CDR2 SVGAGI. Trimming removed 2 bases at V and 10 bases at J, with 12 bases between. The CDR3 has 14 amino acids. This CDR3 reads CASSYRGGGSPLHF. CDR3 bases: TGTGCCAGCAGTTACAGGGGGGGAGGATCACCCCTCCACTTT.